This T cell receptor (beta chain) was captured in a study of cytomegalovirus exposure and HLA in healthy donors (dated by TCRdb to about 2017). About the full investigation: An earlier analysis of roughly 500 of the donors reported approximately 260 Gb of sequence data and 100 million to 120 million unique TCR beta sequences obtained from 180 million or so T cells. Every discovery cohort repertoire had been produced on one sequencing platform. Among the roughly 400 genotyped donors, 75% to 90% belonged to the genetic ancestry cluster associated with self-reported Caucasian donors. HLA typing included class I and class II loci at four-digit resolution. Donor age, sex, ethnicity and CMV serostatus were compiled alongside the repertoire data. About 280 gigabases of sequencing data and around 85 million unique TCR sequences made up an early release that covered several hundred HLA-typed donors. A later analysis re-examined previously published TCR beta repertoires from more than 550 donors and added high-resolution HLA genotyping to investigate patterns of TCR occurrence. To predict cytomegalovirus infection status, the study combined high-throughput TCR immunosequencing, statistical association of individual TCRs with disease status, and machine learning. A separate validation cohort of approximately 120 different subjects was used in addition to the roughly 670-subject first cohort. Across 300 to 500 genotyped donors of the cohort, an average of about 200,000 unique TCR beta nucleotide sequences per donor were sequenced, and roughly a sixth of those sequences were non-productive. Roughly five DR-DQ haplotypes were treated as single units for association and clustering because of strong linkage in the cohort. The study was designed to test whether signatures of past pathogen exposure could be identified by cataloging public T cell receptors. In the later analysis, no new phenotypic data were used to find candidate immune exposures; instead, reliance was placed on TCR beta sequences and their occurrence across donors. To decide whether each TCR beta V gene segment behaved as functional or pseudogenic, an earlier analysis of 587 of the donors relied on high-throughput TCR beta sequencing. Typing coverage varied by locus: 629-630 donors for A, B, C, DRB1 and DQB1; approximately 500 for DQA1; about 600 for DPA1; around 490 for DPB1. A later genetic analysis used genome-wide SNP genotypes for about 60% of the roughly 700 donors, treating that subset as a discovery cohort. The study profiled the T cell repertoires of 500 to 800 subjects by immunosequencing and related them to cytomegalovirus serostatus. Overall results and qualifications from the work: Correlated functional status among segregating V segments might reflect linkage disequilibrium, but an unknown experimental factor could not be ruled out. CMV serostatus was the only immune exposure information available for the cohort. A cluster of highly shared sequence variants was judged likely to be a technical artifact of the sequencing pipeline. A few of the identified cytomegalovirus-associated TCR beta chains were confirmed in vitro to be specific for cytomegalovirus antigens. Strong co-occurrence of HLA alleles, especially DR and DQ, made assigning TCR associations to individual alleles difficult. The authors suggested that the approach could potentially be extended to other disease states and immunological phenotypes. A later analysis associated about 17,000 TCR beta sequences with specific HLA alleles at a false discovery rate of 0.05. V-gene and J-gene trimming of TCR beta chains was associated with a missense DCLRE1C variant in a later genetic analysis, and the association was replicated in an independent cohort. In a later analysis, HLA-associated TCR beta chains showed more clonal expansion and lower generation probabilities than non-associated chains that were equally common. The study gave a list of under 200 TCR beta chains associated with cytomegalovirus. Because counts were too low, fewer than 20 rarely observed V segments, including chromosome 9 orphons, were excluded from the earlier analysis of around 640 of the donors. In a later analysis, the rate of TCR association differed among HLA loci, with DRB1 alleles having the most associated TCRs and HLA-C alleles having the fewest. Sequencing depth was assumed to be roughly uniform across donors in the presence/absence analyses, though that assumption may not hold. Some IMGT-functional V segments, including TRBV6-2 and TRBV6-3, could not be distinguished by the 87-base-pair reads and were therefore excluded. According to a later analysis, parvovirus B19, influenza, CMV and Epstein-Barr virus appeared linked to several top co-occurrence clusters. Because some donors lacked HLA typing at each locus, the association tests relied only on the typed subset. Compared with the roughly 700-donor mean, donors in an Asian-associated ancestry cluster had fewer N-insertions in productive TCRs, according to a later genetic analysis. Broadly in line with IMGT annotations, most TCR beta V segments showed up in productive rearrangements about 90% or about 30% of the time in an earlier analysis of 587 of the donors. According to a later analysis, most CMV-associated TCR beta chains appeared to be HLA-restricted, and the HLA associations seemed to be driven largely by CMV exposure. The classifier was reported to diagnose cytomegalovirus status with high specificity and sensitivity in both the original and validation cohorts. Most TCR sequences were observed very rarely across donors, whereas some public TCRs were present in many individuals. Only TCR beta chains were sequenced in this cohort, and the absence of alpha or paired-chain data limited detectable features. A further reported finding was that TCR beta sequences accurately predicted the HLA-A and HLA-B alleles for most subjects in the first cohort.

The cohort consisted of 666 healthy bone marrow donors. At the time of sampling, all cohort members were nominally healthy, though unrecorded immune exposures were likely present. The donor was CMV seronegative and was included in the group of over 300 seronegative cohort members. A peripheral blood sample was provided by each donor, and peripheral blood mononuclear cells were used for TCR beta sequencing. The Qiagen DNeasy Blood Extraction Kit was used to extract genomic DNA from the blood cell samples. V is trimmed back by 5 bases and J by 6 bases, and the junction contains 10 bases that no gene match accounts for. Sequences MDHEN (CDR1) and SYDVKM (CDR2) are obtained from the germline V gene. The cysteine opens and the phenylalanine closes a CDR3 of 16 amino acids. Only CDR3 DNA is held: 48 bases, read in frame from base 1. This clone has a single count. The specificity of this receptor is unknown. Qualities for individual bases were not recorded, and no much larger clone is one base off.

Receptor libraries were prepared by the immunoSEQ multiplex PCR assay. A mixture of 60 forward primers for TCR Vbeta segments and 13 reverse primers for TCR Jbeta segments was used in the multiplex PCR. The CDR3 region of rearranged TCR beta genes was amplified from genomic DNA with a multiplex PCR assay. The amplified TCR beta libraries were sequenced on the Illumina HiSeq System as 87-base-pair reads. The authors processed their data as follows. A later analysis tallied roughly 76 million unique TCR beta chains across the 666 repertoires, and around 10 million of those chains were shared by two or more donors. To remove PCR and sequencing errors, raw reads were error-corrected and collapsed into unique sequences using a nearest-neighbor algorithm that merged closely related sequences. V, D and J gene segments were assigned by aligning CDR3 sequences to IMGT reference sequences. Each retained sequence needed at least a six-nucleotide match to both a V gene segment and a J gene segment. A rearrangement counted as productive if the CDR3 had no stop codons and remained in frame with V and J, and every other rearrangement counted as non-productive. Following IMGT convention, CDR3 was defined as the stretch from the second conserved V-encoded cysteine up to the conserved J-encoded phenylalanine. The earlier analysis of 587 of the donors excluded sequences that lacked an unambiguous match to a single V gene segment. An earlier analysis of just under 600 of the donors called V segments functional above 56.7% productive rearrangements and segregating when the between-donor standard deviation exceeded 5%. A statistical classification framework was developed to diagnose cytomegalovirus status using the catalog of TCR beta chain sequences. In a later analysis, V and J genes were assigned by comparing TCR nucleotide sequences against IMGT/GENE-DB human TR gene sequences. A later analysis assigned CDR3 sequences and most-parsimonious VDJ recombination scenarios with the TCRdist pipeline. In a later analysis, each TCR beta chain was defined by its CDR3 amino acid sequence together with its V-gene family, and reads lacking a unique V-gene family were excluded. In a later analysis, several hundred highly shared, low-generation-probability nucleotide sequences were removed to address suspected cross-contamination and a sequencing artifact. In a later analysis, a clonal expansion index was calculated for each public chain from normalized within-repertoire ranks of inferred template counts. Generation probabilities in a later analysis came from a VDJ recombination model fitted to out-of-frame rearrangements, and those results were checked against IGoR. In a later analysis, hypergeometric tests were used to score TCR-TCR, TCR-HLA and TCR-CMV co-occurrence, with a repertoire-size bias correction applied to TCR pairs. To estimate false discovery rates, a later analysis permuted the HLA or CMV assignments 20 times. In a later analysis, co-occurring TCRs were grouped using DBSCAN, with TCRdist sequence similarity added in when clustering inside HLA-allele-positive subsets. Repertoires with fewer than 30,000 or more than 120,000 public chains were left out of co-occurrence clustering, as were about 5 repertoires with anomalous nucleotide sharing. TCRdb's version of the immuneACCESS table is confined to in-frame rearrangements and falls short of the full clone set. An unresolved V gene accounts for under half of the shortfall where checked; the remainder is of unknown origin. V and J calls and clone size are copied from that table; D and trimming were computed from the DNA. The sample has about 200,000 clones on record, 80% to 90% of them singletons. About 3% of the sample lies in the top ten.

This TCR was sampled from a man between 25 and 39 years old in good health and CMV-seronegative. The chain is made from TRBV28 and TRBJ1-5; the central 10 bases match TRBD1. What was sequenced was PBMCs. The CDR3 is CASSPRDRGRSQPQHF. The DNA sequence reads TGTGCCAGCAGTCCTAGGGACAGGGGAAGGAGTCAGCCCCAGCATTTT.